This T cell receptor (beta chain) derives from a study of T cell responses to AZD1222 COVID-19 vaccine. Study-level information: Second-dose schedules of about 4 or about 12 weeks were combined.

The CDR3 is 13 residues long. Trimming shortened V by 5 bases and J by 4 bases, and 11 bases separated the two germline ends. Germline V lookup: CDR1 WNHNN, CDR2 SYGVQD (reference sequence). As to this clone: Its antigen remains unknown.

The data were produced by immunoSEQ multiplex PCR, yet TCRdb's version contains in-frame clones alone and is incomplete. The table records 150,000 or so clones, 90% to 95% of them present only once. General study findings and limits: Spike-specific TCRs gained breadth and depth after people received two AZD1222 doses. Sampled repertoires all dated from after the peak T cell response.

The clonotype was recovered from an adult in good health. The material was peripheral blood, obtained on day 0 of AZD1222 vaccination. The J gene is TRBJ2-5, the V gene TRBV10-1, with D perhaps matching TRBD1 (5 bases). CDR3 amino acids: CASSPDIRETQYF. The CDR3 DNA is TGCGCCAGCAGTCCGGACATCCGAGAGACCCAGTACTTC.